The 15 T cell receptor beta chains below were found in one sample sequenced in a study of T-cell reconstitution after alpha-beta-depleted transplantation in children. Unique molecular identifiers were incorporated into the prepared TCRbeta library. MiXCR, applied by TCRdb to the PCR reads, yields one record per CDR3 protein. The sample holds a few hundred thousand distinct CDR3 sequences, approximately 10% seen once. The material was PBMCs from the stem cell graft donor, obtained from the stem cell graft. The receptors were gathered from a human donor who donated a stem cell graft to a child with acute lymphoblastic leukemia.

This clonotype was observed a few times. The CDR3 spells CASSPPGLAPSETQYF. CDR3 sequence (DNA): TGCGCCAGCAGCCCTCCGGGACTAGCGCCTTCAGAGACCCAGTACTTC. The chain links TRBV5-1 to TRBJ2-5; 10 nucleotides agree with TRBD2. Trimming cost V 4 bases and J 4 bases; bases outside gene matches: 10. The CDR3 has 16 residues. The V gene's germline CDR1 is SGHRS and CDR2 YFSETQ.

The rearrangement links TRBV14 to TRBJ2-2; 12 positions agree with TRBD2. Trimming removed 2 bases from V and 9 bases from J; junction bases left unmatched: 7. The length of the CDR3 is 16 residues. Germline V gene sequence: CDR1 SGHDN, CDR2 FVKESK. The CDR3 DNA follows: TGTGCCAGCAGCCAAATGACTAGCGGGAGTCAACGGGAGCTGTTTTTT. This sequence encodes CASSQMTSGSQRELFF.

This clonotype was detected many times. The V call is TRBV4-1, the J call TRBJ2-7, with D unclear. Germline CDR1 reads MGHRA; CDR2 reads YSYEKL. Trimming took 0 bases from V and 4 from J, leaving 4 bases between them. The CDR3 covers 12 residues. CDR3: CASSQEGYEQYF. The CDR3 coding sequence is TGCGCCAGCAGCCAAGAAGGGTACGAGCAGTACTTC.

The V and J genes are TRBV30 and TRBJ1-5, with a possible D match to TRBD1 (6 bases). From germline, CDR1 is GTSNPN and CDR2 SVGIG (reference sequence). The CDR3 has 15 amino acids. The germline V and J ends were trimmed by 0 bases and 5 bases, with 14 bases remaining between them. This CDR3 reads CAWSVAGGGDQPQHF. DNA for the CDR3: TGTGCCTGGAGTGTGGCAGGAGGGGGGGATCAGCCCCAGCATTTT.

Points on this clonotype: It may be a read error: a sequence one base away is much more abundant. Lacking the conserved final phenylalanine or tryptophan, this CDR3 likely reflects a read error. This chain links TRBV5-1 with TRBJ2-3; 11 bases line up with TRBD1. The V segment lost 4 bases and the J segment 2 bases; nucleotides outside the gene matches: 6. Germline CDR1 is SGHRS and CDR2 is YFSETQ. This CDR3 is 16 amino acids long. CDR3 coding DNA: TGCGCCAGCAGCACCCGGACAGGGGGCATCACAGATACGCAGTATATT. Translating gives CASSTRTGGITDTQYI.

This clonotype occurred a few times. The chain recombines TRBV3-1 with TRBJ2-4, with 11 nucleotides matching TRBD1. Germline loops: CDR1 LGHDT, CDR2 YNNKEL (reference sequence). Trimming at V came to 2 bases and at J to 8 bases, leaving 2 bases not matched to a gene. The CDR3 length is 14 residues. The chain's CDR3 is CASSQRDRGDIQYF. For the CDR3, the DNA is TGTGCCAGCAGCCAACGGGACAGGGGGGACATTCAGTACTTC.

This chain joins TRBV9 and TRBJ2-1; D may correspond to TRBD1 or TRBD2 (8 bases each). This CDR3 has 19 amino acids. The V gene's germline CDR1 is SGDLS and CDR2 YYNGEE. Trimming cost V 0 bases and J 0 bases, with 19 bases left between them. As DNA, the CDR3 is TGTGCCAGCAGCGTAGCTACAGGGGGGAGCGGGAGCTCCTACAATGAGCAGTTCTTC. Translation: CASSVATGGSGSSYNEQFF. Looking up the rest from reference TRBV9 and TRBJ2-1 gives the full variable domain: DSGVTQTPKHLITATGQRVTLRCSPRSGDLSVYWYQQSLDQGLQFLIQYYNGEERAKGNILERFSAQQFPDLHSELNLSSLELGDSALYFCASSVATGGSGSSYNEQFFGPGTRLTVL.

The chain employs TRBV9 and TRBJ2-7; TRBD2 aligns across 7 bases. The CDR3 totals 14 residues. Germline CDR1 reads SGDLS; CDR2 reads YYNGEE. J was trimmed by 3 bases and V by 3 bases; bases with no gene match: 6. CDR3 in amino acids: CASSEQASGYEQYF. For the CDR3, the DNA is TGTGCCAGCAGCGAACAGGCTAGCGGCTACGAGCAGTACTTC.

The chain employs TRBV20-1 and TRBJ2-3; D is ambiguous. The CDR3 is made up of 9 amino acids. Between the trimmed V and J ends, which lost 7 bases and 7 bases, there was a span of 6 bases. Germline CDR1 and CDR2: DFQATT and SNEGSKA (reference sequence). For the CDR3, the DNA is TGCAGTGTATCCCATACGCAGTATTTT. Translation gives CSVSHTQYF.

This chain joins TRBV3-1 and TRBJ2-5; a weak D match, TRBD1 (5 bases). V dropped 1 base and J dropped 7 bases, with 19 bases sitting between them. CDR3 length equals 16 residues. Germline V gives CDR1 LGHDT, CDR2 YNNKEL (reference sequence). The CDR3 DNA sequence: TGTGCCAGCAGCCAAGTCGGCCTAGGGGATTCTAGGACCCAGTACTTC. Translated: CASSQVGLGDSRTQYF.

This rearrangement joins TRBV12-3 or TRBV12-4 to TRBJ2-7; the D gene could be TRBD1 or TRBD2 (5 bases each). Trimming took off 5 bases at V and 3 bases at J, with 23 bases between the two ends. CDR3 length: 17 residues. CDR3 sequence: CASSAFEPGPSVYEQYF. For the CDR3, the DNA is TGTGCCAGCAGTGCCTTCGAACCGGGACCCAGCGTCTACGAGCAGTACTTC.

The CDR3 DNA sequence: TGTGCCAGCAGCCAAGAACTTAGAAGTTTGCAGCCCCAGCATTTT. It codes for CASSQELRSLQPQHF. The rearrangement joins TRBV4-2 to TRBJ1-5; D is ambiguous. Germline V lookup: CDR1 LGHNA, CDR2 YNFKEQ. Trimming took off 0 bases at V and 7 bases at J, with 13 bases between the two ends. The CDR3 length is 15 residues.

This clonotype turned up a few times. The V and J genes are TRBV7-3 and TRBJ2-3, with a weak D call TRBD2 (5 bases). The V and J ends lost 5 bases and 2 bases respectively, with 14 bases between them. CDR1 SGHTA and CDR2 FQGTGA come from the germline V gene. This CDR3 spans 15 amino acids. The CDR3 protein is CASSPSERFTDTQYF. In nucleotides, the CDR3 is TGTGCCAGCAGCCCAAGCGAGCGGTTCACAGATACGCAGTATTTT.

This clonotype was observed a few times. The conserved final phenylalanine or tryptophan is absent from the CDR3, which likely points to a read error. The limits of the CDR3 on the DNA are not certain, so only TCRdb's listed CDR3 is given. The gene calls are TRBV9 and TRBJ2-7; TRBD2 is the table's D call, not checked against the DNA. Germline loops: CDR1 SGDLS, CDR2 YYNGEE. The CDR3 has 12 residues if both end residues are counted. The CDR3 region is CASSGNGPPLPR.

This clonotype was recorded at least ten times. This chain joins TRBV29-1 and TRBJ2-3; D is unclear. Germline values: CDR1 SQVTM, CDR2 ANQGSEA. Trimming stripped 4 bases from V and 2 bases from J, with 10 bases between. The CDR3 loop spans 13 amino acids. The CDR3 is CSVAPRPTDTQYF. In DNA form, the CDR3 reads TGCAGCGTTGCCCCCAGGCCCACAGATACGCAGTATTTT.